The sequence of this T cell receptor (beta chain) was determined in a study of CD8 T cells in ankylosing spondylitis. Study results and caveats: Reports say disease-linked clones showed up significantly more in matched ankylosing spondylitis synovial fluid. There were earlier reports of some motif variants in reactive arthritis synovial fluid and blood. The study identified a TCR beta motif of roughly eight highly homologous variants that appeared characteristic of ankylosing spondylitis blood.

This CDR3 is built from 14 residues. The V gene's germline CDR1 is MNHEY and CDR2 SMNVEV (reference sequence). After removal of 4 bases from V and 8 bases from J, the junction contained 4 bases not matched to a gene. Each CDR3 protein is one row after TCRdb ran MiXCR on the 5' RACE reads. The data hold about 750,000 distinct CDR3 sequences, with 15% to 20% observed a single time. This clonotype was seen only a few times. No antigen is known for it. The sequenced material came from blood, either unsorted or a sorted T cell fraction (not recorded which). The clonotype was recovered from a male donor with ankylosing spondylitis. The genes are TRBV27 and TRBJ1-6, with TRBD1 matching over 8 bases. The CDR3 sequence: CASSYGQGHSPLHF. The DNA of the CDR3 is TGTGCCAGCAGTTACGGACAGGGTCATTCACCCCTCCACTTT.